These 3 T cell receptor beta chains were all obtained from the same sample, sequenced in a study of blood T cell repertoires in COVID-19. The data were produced by immunoSEQ multiplex PCR, yet TCRdb's version contains in-frame clones alone and is incomplete. The data contain 150,000 or so clones, 82% of them seen just once; the ten biggest clones take up approximately 16%. The specimen sequenced was peripheral blood. Receptors originate from a human donor with acute or convalescent COVID-19. The donor label of this sample is uncertain.

J is TRBJ1-5 and V is TRBV6-2 or TRBV6-3; TRBD1 aligns across 7 bases. The CDR3 totals 18 residues. The J segment lost 3 bases and the V segment lost 5 bases, leaving 16 bases of the junction unmatched. Germline V gives CDR1 MNHEY, CDR2 SVGEGT. The CDR3 DNA reads TGTGCCAGCAGTCACCGCTGGGGGGACAGCAGTCACAATCAGCCCCAGCATTTT. It specifies CASSHRWGDSSHNQPQHF.

The chain has TRBV13 and TRBJ1-3; D gene uncertain. Germline V gives CDR1 PRHDT, CDR2 FYEKMQ (reference sequence). The CDR3 is made up of 14 amino acids. Trimming cost V 4 bases and J 2 bases, with 9 bases left between them. CDR3 DNA: TGTGCCAGCAGCTCCCTTAGAACTGGAAACACCATATATTTT. Protein sequence: CASSSLRTGNTIYF.

V is TRBV9 and J is TRBJ1-1; tentative D call: TRBD1 (6 bases). Trimming removed 5 bases at V and 1 base at J, with 18 bases between. The germline gives CDR1 SGDLS, CDR2 YYNGEE. The CDR3 spans 16 residues. This CDR3 reads CASSVLPGTTNTEAFF. The CDR3 DNA follows: TGTGCCAGCAGTGTCCTTCCCGGGACAACGAACACTGAAGCTTTCTTT.